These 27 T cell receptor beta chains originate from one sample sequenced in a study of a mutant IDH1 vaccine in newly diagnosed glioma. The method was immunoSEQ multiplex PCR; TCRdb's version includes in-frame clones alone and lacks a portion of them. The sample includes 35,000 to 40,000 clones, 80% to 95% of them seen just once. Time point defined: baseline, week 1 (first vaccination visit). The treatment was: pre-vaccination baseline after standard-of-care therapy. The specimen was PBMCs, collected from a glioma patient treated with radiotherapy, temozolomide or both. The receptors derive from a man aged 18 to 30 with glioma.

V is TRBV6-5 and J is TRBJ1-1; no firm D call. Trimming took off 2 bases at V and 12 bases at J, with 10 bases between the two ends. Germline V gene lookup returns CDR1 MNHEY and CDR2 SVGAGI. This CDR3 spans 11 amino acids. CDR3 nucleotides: TGTGCCAGCAGTTACATTGGACTGACTTTCTTT. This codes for CASSYIGLTFF.

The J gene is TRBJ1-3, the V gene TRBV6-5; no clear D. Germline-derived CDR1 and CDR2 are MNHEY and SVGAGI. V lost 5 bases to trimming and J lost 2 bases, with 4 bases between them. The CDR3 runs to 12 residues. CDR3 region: CASSGAGNTIYF. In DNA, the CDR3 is TGTGCCAGCAGTGGTGCTGGAAACACCATATATTTT.

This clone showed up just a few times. The CDR3 DNA sequence: TGTGCCATCAGTGTCTCCGGGACAGCGGTCTGGCCCCAGCATTTT. Translation: CAISVSGTAVWPQHF. The chain recombines TRBV10-3 with TRBJ1-5, with 7 bases matching TRBD1. Trimming removed 4 bases from V and 9 bases from J; junction bases left unmatched: 12. Germline V CDR1 and CDR2: ENHRY, SYGVKD. The CDR3 contains 15 residues.

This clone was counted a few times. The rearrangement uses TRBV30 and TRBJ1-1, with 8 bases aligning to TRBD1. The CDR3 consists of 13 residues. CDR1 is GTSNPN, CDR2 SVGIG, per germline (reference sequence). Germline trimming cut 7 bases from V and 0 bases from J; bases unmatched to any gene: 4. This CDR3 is CAYRDRMNTEAFF. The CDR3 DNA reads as TGTGCCTACCGGGACAGGATGAACACTGAAGCTTTCTTT. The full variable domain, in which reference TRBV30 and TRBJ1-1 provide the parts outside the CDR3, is SQTIHQWPATLVQPVGSPLSLECTVEGTSNPNLYWYRQAAGRGLQLLFYSVGIGQISSEVPQNLSASRPQDRQFILSSKKLLLSDSGFYLCAYRDRMNTEAFFGQGTRLTVV.

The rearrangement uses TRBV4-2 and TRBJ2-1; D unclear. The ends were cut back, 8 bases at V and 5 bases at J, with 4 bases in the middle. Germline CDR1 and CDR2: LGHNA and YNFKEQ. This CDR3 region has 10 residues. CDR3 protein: CASGDNEQFF. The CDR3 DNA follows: TGTGCCAGCGGAGACAATGAGCAGTTCTTC.

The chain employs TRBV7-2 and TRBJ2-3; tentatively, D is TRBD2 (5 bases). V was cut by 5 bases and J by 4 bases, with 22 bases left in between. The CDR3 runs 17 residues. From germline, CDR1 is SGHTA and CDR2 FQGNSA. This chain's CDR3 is CASSLNGLARFADTQYF. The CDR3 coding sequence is TGTGCCAGCAGCCTTAACGGGCTAGCTCGTTTCGCAGATACGCAGTATTTT.

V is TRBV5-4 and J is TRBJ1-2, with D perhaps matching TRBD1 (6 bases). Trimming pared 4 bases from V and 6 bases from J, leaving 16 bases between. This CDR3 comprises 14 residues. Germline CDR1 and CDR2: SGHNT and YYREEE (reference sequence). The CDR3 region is CASSGGRGEDGYTF. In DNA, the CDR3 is TGTGCCAGCAGCGGGGGCAGGGGAGAGGATGGCTACACCTTC.

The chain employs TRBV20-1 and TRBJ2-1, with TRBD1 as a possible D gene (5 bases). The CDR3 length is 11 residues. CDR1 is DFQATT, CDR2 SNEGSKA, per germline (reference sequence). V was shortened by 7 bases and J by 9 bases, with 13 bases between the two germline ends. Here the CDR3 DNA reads TGCAGTGTAGGTGCTAGGGGTGAGCAGTTCTTC. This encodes CSVGARGEQFF.

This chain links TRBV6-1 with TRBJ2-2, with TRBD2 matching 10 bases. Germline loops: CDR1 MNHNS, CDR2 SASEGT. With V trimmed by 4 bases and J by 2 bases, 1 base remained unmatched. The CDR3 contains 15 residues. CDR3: CASSGTSGNTGELFF. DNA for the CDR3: TGTGCCAGCAGTGGGACTAGCGGAAACACCGGGGAGCTGTTTTTT.

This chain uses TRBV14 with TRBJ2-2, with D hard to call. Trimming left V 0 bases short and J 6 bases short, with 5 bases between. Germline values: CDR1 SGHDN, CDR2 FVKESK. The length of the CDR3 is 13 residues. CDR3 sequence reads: CASSQDDPGELFF. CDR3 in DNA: TGTGCCAGCAGCCAAGACGACCCCGGGGAGCTGTTTTTT.

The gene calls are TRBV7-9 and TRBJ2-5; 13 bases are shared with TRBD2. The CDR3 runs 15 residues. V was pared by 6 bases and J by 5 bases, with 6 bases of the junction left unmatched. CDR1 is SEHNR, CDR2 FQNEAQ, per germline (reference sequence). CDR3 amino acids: CASRRGGLAGETQYF. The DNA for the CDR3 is TGTGCCAGCAGACGAGGGGGACTAGCGGGGGAGACCCAGTACTTC.

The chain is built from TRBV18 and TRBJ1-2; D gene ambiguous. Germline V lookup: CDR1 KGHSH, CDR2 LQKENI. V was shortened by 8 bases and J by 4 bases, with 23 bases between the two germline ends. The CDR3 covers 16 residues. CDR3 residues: CASSPPGADGIYGYTF. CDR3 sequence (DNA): TGTGCCAGCAGCCCACCGGGAGCGGACGGAATCTATGGCTACACCTTC.

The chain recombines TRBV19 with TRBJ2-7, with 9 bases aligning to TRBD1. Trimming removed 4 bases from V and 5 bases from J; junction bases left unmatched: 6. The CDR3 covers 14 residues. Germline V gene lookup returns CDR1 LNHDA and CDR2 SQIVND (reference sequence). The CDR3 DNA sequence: TGTGCCAGTAGTACGGGACAGGGTAGGCACGAGCAGTACTTC. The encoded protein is CASSTGQGRHEQYF.

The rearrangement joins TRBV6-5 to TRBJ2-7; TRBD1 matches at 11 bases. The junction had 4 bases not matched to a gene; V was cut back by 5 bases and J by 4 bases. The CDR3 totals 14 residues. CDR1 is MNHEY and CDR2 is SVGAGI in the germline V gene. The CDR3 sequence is CASSRGQGGYEQYF. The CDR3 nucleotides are TGTGCCAGCAGTCGGGGACAGGGGGGGTACGAGCAGTACTTC.

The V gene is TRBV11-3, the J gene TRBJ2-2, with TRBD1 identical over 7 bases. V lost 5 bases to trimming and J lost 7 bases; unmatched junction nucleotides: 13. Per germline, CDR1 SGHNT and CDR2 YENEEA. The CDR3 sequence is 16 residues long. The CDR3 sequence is CASSPAGTASFGELFF. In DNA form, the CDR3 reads TGTGCCAGCAGCCCAGCCGGGACAGCTTCTTTCGGGGAGCTGTTTTTT.

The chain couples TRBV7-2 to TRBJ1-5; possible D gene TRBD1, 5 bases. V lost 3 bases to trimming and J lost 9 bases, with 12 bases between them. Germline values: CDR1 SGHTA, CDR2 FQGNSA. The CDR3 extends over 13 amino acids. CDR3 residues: CASSLASGGPQHF. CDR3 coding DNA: TGTGCCAGCAGCTTGGCTTCGGGGGGGCCCCAGCATTTT. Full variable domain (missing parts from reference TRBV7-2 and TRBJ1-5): GAGVSQSPSNKVTEKGKDVELRCDPISGHTALYWYRQSLGQGLEFLIYFQGNSAPDKSGLPSDRFSAERTGGSVSTLTIQRTQQEDSAVYLCASSLASGGPQHFGDGTRLSIL.

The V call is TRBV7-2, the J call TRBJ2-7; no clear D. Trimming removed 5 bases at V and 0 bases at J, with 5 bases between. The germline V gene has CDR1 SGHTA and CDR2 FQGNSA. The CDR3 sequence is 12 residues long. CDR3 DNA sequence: TGTGCCAGCAGCCAGACCTCCTACGAGCAGTACTTC. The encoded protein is CASSQTSYEQYF. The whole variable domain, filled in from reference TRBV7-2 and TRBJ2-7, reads GAGVSQSPSNKVTEKGKDVELRCDPISGHTALYWYRQSLGQGLEFLIYFQGNSAPDKSGLPSDRFSAERTGGSVSTLTIQRTQQEDSAVYLCASSQTSYEQYFGPGTRLTVT.

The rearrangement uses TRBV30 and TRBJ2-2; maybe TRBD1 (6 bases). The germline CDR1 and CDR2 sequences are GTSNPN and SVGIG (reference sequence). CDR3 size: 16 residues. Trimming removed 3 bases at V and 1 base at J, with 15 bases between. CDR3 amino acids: CAWRLNRARNTGELFF. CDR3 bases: TGTGCCTGGAGACTAAACAGGGCGAGGAACACCGGGGAGCTGTTTTTT.

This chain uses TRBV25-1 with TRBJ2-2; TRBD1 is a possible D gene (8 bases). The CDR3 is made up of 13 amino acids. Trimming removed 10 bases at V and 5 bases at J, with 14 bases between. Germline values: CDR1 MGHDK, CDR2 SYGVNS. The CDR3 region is CATDRGGTGELFF. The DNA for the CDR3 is TGTGCCACCGACAGGGGAGGGACCGGGGAGCTGTTTTTT.

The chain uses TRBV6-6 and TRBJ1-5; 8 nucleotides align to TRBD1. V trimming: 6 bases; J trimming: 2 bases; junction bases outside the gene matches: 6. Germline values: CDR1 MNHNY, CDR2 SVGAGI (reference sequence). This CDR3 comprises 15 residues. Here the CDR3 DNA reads TGTGCCAGCAGCGACACAGGGGGTGGCAATCAGCCCCAGCATTTT. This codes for CASSDTGGGNQPQHF.

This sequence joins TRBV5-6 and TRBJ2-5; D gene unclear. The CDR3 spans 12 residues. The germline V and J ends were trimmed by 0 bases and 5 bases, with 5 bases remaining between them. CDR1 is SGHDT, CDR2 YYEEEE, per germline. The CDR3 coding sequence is TGTGCCAGCAGCTTGGCGGAGGAGACCCAGTACTTC. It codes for CASSLAEETQYF. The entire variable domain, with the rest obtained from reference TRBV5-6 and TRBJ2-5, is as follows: DAGVTQSPTHLIKTRGQQVTLRCSPKSGHDTVSWYQQALGQGPQFIFQYYEEEERQRGNFPDRFSGHQFPNYSSELNVNALLLGDSALYLCASSLAEETQYFGPGTRLLVL.

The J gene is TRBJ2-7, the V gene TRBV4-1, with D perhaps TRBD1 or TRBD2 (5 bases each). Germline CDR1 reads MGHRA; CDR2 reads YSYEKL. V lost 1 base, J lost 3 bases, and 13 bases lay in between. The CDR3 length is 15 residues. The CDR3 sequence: CASSQVGRPDYEQYF. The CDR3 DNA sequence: TGCGCCAGCAGCCAAGTGGGACGGCCTGACTACGAGCAGTACTTC.

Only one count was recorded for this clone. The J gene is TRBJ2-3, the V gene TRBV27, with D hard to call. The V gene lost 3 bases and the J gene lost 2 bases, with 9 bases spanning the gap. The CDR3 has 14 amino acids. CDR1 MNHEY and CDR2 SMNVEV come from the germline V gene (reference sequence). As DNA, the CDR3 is TGTGCCAGCAGTTTTAAGGTGTTCACAGATACGCAGTATTTT. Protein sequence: CASSFKVFTDTQYF.

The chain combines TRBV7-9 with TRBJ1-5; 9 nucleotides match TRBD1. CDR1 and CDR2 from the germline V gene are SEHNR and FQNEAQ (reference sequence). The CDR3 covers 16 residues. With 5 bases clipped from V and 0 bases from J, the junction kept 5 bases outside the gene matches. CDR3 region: CASSPGQGNSNQPQHF. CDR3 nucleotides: TGTGCCAGCAGCCCGGGACAGGGTAATAGCAATCAGCCCCAGCATTTT.

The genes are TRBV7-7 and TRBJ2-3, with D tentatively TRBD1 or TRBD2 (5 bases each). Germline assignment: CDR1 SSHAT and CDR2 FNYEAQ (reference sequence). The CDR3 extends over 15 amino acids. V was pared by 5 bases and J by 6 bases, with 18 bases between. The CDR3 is CASSPSPLGVDTQYF. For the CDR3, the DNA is TGTGCCAGCAGCCCATCACCCCTGGGGGTTGATACGCAGTATTTT. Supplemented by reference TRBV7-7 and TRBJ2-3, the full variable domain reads GAGVSQSPRYKVTKRGQDVTLRCDPISSHATLYWYQQALGQGPEFLTYFNYEAQPDKSGLPSDRFSAERPEGSISTLTIQRTEQRDSAMYRCASSPSPLGVDTQYFGPGTRLTVL.

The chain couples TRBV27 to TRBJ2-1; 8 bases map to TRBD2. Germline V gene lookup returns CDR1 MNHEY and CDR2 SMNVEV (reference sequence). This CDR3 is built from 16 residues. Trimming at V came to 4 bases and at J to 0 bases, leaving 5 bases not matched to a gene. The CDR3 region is CASSSQRGSSYNEQFF. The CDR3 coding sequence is TGTGCCAGCAGTTCGCAGCGGGGGAGCTCCTACAATGAGCAGTTCTTC.

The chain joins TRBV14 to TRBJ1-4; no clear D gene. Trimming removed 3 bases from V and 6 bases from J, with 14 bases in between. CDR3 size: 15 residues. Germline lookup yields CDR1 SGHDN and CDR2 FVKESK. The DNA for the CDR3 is TGTGCCAGCAGCCAGGCGAGGACTGGAGATGAAAAACTGTTTTTT. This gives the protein CASSQARTGDEKLFF.